The clone carrying this TCR beta chain is classed as medium-sized by frequency. This CDR3 spans 15 amino acids. The germline V gene encodes CDR1 SEHNR and CDR2 FQNEAQ (reference sequence). The data derive from a study of human CD8 memory T cell subsets. Production of TCR beta libraries used UMI-labeled 5' RACE as the method. TCRdb reanalyzed the 5' RACE reads, giving one entry per CDR3 protein sequence and no DNA. This repertoire includes some 7,000 distinct CDR3 sequences. This TCR was sampled from a human donor in good health. This sequence joins TRBV7-9 and TRBJ1-1; TCRdb lists TRBD1, though no DNA is available to test this call. Sequencing input: CD8+ T cells from PBMCs. CDR3 in amino acids: CASSLGDSINTEAFF.